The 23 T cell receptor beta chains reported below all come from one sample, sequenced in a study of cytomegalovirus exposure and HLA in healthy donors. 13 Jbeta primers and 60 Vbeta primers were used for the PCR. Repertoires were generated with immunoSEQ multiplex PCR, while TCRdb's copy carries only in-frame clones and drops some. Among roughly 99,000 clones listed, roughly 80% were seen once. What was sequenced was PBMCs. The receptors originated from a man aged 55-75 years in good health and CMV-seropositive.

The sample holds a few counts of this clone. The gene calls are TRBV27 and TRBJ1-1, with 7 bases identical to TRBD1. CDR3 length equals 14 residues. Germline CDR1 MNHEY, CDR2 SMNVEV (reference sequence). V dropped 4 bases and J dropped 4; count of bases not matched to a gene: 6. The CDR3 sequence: CASSSYRGVTEAFF. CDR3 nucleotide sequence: TGTGCCAGCAGTTCGTACAGGGGTGTCACTGAAGCTTTCTTT.

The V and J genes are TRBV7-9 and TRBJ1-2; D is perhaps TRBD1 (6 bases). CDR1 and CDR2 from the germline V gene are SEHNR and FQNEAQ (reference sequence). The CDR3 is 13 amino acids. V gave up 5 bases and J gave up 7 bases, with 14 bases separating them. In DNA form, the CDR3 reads TGTGCCAGCAGCCTCAAACAGGGATTTGGCTACACCTTC. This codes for CASSLKQGFGYTF.

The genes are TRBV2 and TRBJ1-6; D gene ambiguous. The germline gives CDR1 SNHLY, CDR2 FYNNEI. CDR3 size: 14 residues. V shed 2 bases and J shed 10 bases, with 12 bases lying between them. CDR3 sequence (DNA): TGTGCCAGCAGTGAAAGTGTCAGGAAATCACCCCTCCACTTT. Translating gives CASSESVRKSPLHF.

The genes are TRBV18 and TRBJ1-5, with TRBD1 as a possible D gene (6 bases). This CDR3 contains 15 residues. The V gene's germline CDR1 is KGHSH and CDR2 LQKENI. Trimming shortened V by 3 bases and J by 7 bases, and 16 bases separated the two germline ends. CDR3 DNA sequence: TGTGCCAGCTCACCGGCGACAGGCACAGGACAGCCCCAGCATTTT. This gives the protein CASSPATGTGQPQHF.

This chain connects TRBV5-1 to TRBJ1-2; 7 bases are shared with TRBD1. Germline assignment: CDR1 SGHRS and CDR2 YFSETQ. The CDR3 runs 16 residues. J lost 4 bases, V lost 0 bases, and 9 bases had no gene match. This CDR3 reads CASSLEGAFLSYGYTF. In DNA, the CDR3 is TGCGCCAGCAGCTTGGAGGGGGCTTTCCTCTCCTATGGCTACACCTTC.

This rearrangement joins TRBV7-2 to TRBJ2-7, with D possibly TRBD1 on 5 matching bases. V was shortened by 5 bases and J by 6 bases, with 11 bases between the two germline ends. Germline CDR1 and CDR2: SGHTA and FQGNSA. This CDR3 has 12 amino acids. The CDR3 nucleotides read TGTGCCAGCAGCACCAGGACATTCGAGCAGTACTTC. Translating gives CASSTRTFEQYF.

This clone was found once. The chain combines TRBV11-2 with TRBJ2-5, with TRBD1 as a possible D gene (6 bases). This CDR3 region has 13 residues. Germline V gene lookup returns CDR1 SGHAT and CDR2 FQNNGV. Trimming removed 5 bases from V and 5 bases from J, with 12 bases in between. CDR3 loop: CASSKGVPETQYF. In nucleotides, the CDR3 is TGTGCCAGCAGCAAGGGGGTCCCGGAGACCCAGTACTTC.

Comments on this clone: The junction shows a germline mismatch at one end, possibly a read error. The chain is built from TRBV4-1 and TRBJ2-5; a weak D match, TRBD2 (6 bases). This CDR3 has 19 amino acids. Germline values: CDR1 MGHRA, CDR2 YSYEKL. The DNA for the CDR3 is TGCGCCAGCAGCCAAGAGGGACTTGGAGGAGTTGCAGGTCAAGAGGCCCAGTACTTC. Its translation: CASSQEGLGGVAGQEAQYF.

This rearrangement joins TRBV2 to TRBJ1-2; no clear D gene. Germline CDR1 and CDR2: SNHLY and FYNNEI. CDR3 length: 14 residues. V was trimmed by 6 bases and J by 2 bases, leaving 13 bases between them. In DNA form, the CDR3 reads TGTGCCAGCAGACGGACTTTTTTAAACTATGGCTACACCTTC. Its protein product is CASRRTFLNYGYTF.

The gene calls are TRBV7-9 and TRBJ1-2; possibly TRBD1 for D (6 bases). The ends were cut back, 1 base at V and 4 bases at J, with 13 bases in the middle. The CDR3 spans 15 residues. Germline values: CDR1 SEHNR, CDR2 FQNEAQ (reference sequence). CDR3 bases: TGTGCCAGCAGCTTAGAGGTCACAGGGATCTATGGCTACACCTTC. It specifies CASSLEVTGIYGYTF.

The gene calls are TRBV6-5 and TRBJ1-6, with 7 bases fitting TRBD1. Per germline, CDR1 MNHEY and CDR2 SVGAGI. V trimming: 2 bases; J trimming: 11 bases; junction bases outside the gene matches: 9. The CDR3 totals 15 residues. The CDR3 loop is CASSYQTGNRTPLHF. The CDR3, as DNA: TGTGCCAGCAGTTACCAGACAGGGAATAGGACACCCCTCCACTTT.

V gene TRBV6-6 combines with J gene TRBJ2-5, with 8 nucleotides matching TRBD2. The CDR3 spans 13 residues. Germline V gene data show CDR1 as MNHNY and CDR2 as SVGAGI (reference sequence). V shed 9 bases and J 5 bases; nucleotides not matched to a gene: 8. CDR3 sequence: CASGRSGGETQYF. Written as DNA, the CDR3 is TGTGCCAGTGGGAGGTCGGGAGGGGAGACCCAGTACTTC.

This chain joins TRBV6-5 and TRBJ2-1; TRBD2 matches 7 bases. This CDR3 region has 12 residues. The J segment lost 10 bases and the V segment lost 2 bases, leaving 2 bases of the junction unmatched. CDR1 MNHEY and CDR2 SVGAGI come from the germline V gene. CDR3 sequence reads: CASSYRGGEQFF. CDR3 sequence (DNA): TGTGCCAGCAGTTACCGGGGAGGGGAGCAGTTCTTC.

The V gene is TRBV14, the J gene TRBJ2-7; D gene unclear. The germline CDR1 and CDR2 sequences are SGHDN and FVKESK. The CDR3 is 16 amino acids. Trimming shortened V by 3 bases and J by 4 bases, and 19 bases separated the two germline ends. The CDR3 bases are TGTGCCAGCAGCCAGCTACAGTCGATAAGAGCTTACGAGCAGTACTTC. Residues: CASSQLQSIRAYEQYF.

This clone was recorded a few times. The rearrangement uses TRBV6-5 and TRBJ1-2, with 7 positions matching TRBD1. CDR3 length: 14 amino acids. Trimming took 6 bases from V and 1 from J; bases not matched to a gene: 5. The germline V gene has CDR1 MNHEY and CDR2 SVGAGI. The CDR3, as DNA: TGTGCCAGCAGGCCCGGACAGGTTAACTATGGCTACACCTTC. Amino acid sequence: CASRPGQVNYGYTF.

The CDR3 DNA follows: TGTGCCAGCAGCGTGACAGGGAGTTCCTACGAGCAGTACTTC. Protein product: CASSVTGSSYEQYF. The J gene is TRBJ2-7, the V gene TRBV9; TRBD1 aligns across 7 bases. The CDR3 runs to 14 residues. Germline V gene data show CDR1 as SGDLS and CDR2 as YYNGEE. V was clipped by 2 bases and J by 1 base; unmatched bases: 3.

CDR3 in DNA: TGTGCCAGCAGCCAAGATACTTGGTGGGCAGCGAACACCGGGGAGCTGTTTTTT. It yields the protein CASSQDTWWAANTGELFF. This chain connects TRBV4-2 to TRBJ2-2; D gene ambiguous. V was pared by 0 bases and J by 0 bases, with 14 bases between. Per germline, CDR1 LGHNA and CDR2 YNFKEQ. CDR3 length equals 18 residues.

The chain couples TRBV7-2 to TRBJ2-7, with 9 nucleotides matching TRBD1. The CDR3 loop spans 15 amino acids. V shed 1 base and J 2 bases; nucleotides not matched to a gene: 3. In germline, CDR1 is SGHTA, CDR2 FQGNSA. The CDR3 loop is CASSLVGQGPYEQYF. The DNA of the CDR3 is TGTGCCAGCAGCTTAGTGGGACAGGGTCCCTACGAGCAGTACTTC. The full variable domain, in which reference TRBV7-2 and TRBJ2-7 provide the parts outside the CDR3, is GAGVSQSPSNKVTEKGKDVELRCDPISGHTALYWYRQSLGQGLEFLIYFQGNSAPDKSGLPSDRFSAERTGGSVSTLTIQRTQQEDSAVYLCASSLVGQGPYEQYFGPGTRLTVT.

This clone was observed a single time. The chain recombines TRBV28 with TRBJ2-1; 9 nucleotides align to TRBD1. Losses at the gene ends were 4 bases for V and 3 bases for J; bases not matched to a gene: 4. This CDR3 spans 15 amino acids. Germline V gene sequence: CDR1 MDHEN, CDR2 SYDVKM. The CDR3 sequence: CASSSGQGVYNEQFF. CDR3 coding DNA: TGTGCCAGCAGTTCGGGACAGGGTGTCTACAATGAGCAGTTCTTC.

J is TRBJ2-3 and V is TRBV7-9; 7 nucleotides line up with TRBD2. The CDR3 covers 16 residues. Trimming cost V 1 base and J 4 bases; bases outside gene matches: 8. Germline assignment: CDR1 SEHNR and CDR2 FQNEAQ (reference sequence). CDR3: CASSLVSGGGSDTQYF. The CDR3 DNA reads TGTGCCAGCAGCTTAGTTTCGGGGGGAGGCTCAGATACGCAGTATTTT. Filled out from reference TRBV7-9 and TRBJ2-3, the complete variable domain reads DTGVSQNPRHKITKRGQNVTFRCDPISEHNRLYWYRQTLGQGPEFLTYFQNEAQLEKSRLLSDRFSAERPKGSFSTLEIQRTEQGDSAMYLCASSLVSGGGSDTQYFGPGTRLTVL.

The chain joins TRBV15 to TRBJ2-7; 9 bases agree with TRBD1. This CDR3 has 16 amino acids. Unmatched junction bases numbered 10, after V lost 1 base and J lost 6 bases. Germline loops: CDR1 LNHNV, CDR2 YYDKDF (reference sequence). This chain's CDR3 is CATSRGGTGKKGEQYF. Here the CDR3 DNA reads TGTGCCACCAGCAGAGGAGGGACAGGGAAGAAGGGCGAGCAGTACTTC.

This chain's CDR3 is CASSLNWDREAFF. The CDR3 nucleotides read TGCGCCAGCAGCTTAAATTGGGACAGGGAGGCGTTCTTC. The chain couples TRBV5-1 to TRBJ2-1; TRBD1 aligns across 9 bases. CDR1 is SGHRS, CDR2 YFSETQ, per germline. Trimming removed 2 bases from V and 15 bases from J; junction bases left unmatched: 9. This CDR3 comprises 13 residues. Filled out from reference TRBV5-1 and TRBJ2-1, the complete variable domain reads KAGVTQTPRYLIKTRGQQVTLSCSPISGHRSVSWYQQTPGQGLQFLFEYFSETQRNKGNFPGRFSGRQFSNSRSEMNVSTLELGDSALYLCASSLNWDREAFFGPGTRLTVL.

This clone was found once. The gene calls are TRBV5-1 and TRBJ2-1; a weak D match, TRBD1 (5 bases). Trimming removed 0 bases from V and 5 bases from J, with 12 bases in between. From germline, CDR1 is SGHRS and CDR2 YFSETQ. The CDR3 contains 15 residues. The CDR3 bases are TGCGCCAGCAGCTTGGAGCCAGGGTATAACAATGAGCAGTTCTTC. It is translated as CASSLEPGYNNEQFF. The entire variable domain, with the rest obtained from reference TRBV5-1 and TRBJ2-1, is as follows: KAGVTQTPRYLIKTRGQQVTLSCSPISGHRSVSWYQQTPGQGLQFLFEYFSETQRNKGNFPGRFSGRQFSNSRSEMNVSTLELGDSALYLCASSLEPGYNNEQFFGPGTRLTVL.